Below, 19 T cell receptor beta chains from the same sample are listed, as sequenced in a study of control samples from healthy donors and cancer patients. The assay was immunoSEQ multiplex PCR, and TCRdb's table has in-frame clones only and misses some. This sample has about 160,000 clones, with 70% to 90% found just once. Input material: blood. The receptors shown here come from a man aged 30-40 years in good health.

V and J are TRBV5-4 and TRBJ2-2; TRBD2 matches at 7 bases. The CDR3 length is 15 residues. V dropped 1 base and J dropped 5; count of bases not matched to a gene: 5. Germline loops: CDR1 SGHNT, CDR2 YYREEE (reference sequence). CDR3 DNA sequence: TGTGCCAGCAGCTTGTACGCGGGAGATACCGGGGAGCTGTTTTTT. It yields the protein CASSLYAGDTGELFF.

This clone has just a few counts. V usage is TRBV27 and J usage is TRBJ1-1, with D unresolved. The CDR3 contains 13 residues. Trimming removed 7 bases from V and 1 base from J, with 10 bases in between. Germline V gene data show CDR1 as MNHEY and CDR2 as SMNVEV (reference sequence). The CDR3 DNA follows: TGTGCCAGCAATCCAGTCCCGAACACTGAAGCTTTCTTT. It is translated as CASNPVPNTEAFF.

The gene calls are TRBV7-9 and TRBJ1-4; the D is unclear. The CDR3 is 13 residues long. V was pared by 11 bases and J by 6 bases, with 16 bases between. CDR1 and CDR2 from the germline V gene are SEHNR and FQNEAQ (reference sequence). For the CDR3, the DNA is TGTGCCTTTTGGTTGGAGAAAGATGAAAAACTGTTTTTT. It encodes CAFWLEKDEKLFF.

This clone was seen once. The chain has TRBV9 and TRBJ2-7; D not resolved. V was shortened by 4 bases and J by 2 bases, with 25 bases between the two germline ends. The CDR3 extends over 18 amino acids. CDR1 is SGDLS, CDR2 YYNGEE, per germline. The CDR3: CASSPSPEDGVPTYEQYF. In DNA, the CDR3 is TGTGCCAGCAGCCCCTCCCCCGAAGACGGCGTACCGACCTACGAGCAGTACTTC.

The chain couples TRBV7-2 to TRBJ1-2; D is ambiguous. This CDR3 region has 15 residues. Germline lookup yields CDR1 SGHTA and CDR2 FQGNSA. V was clipped by 5 bases and J by 3 bases, with 16 bases between them. In DNA form, the CDR3 reads TGTGCCAGCAGCCTTTCAGGCCCCGTGGACTATGGCTACACCTTC. This encodes CASSLSGPVDYGYTF.

This chain connects TRBV28 to TRBJ1-5; D gene unclear. Germline-derived CDR1 and CDR2 are MDHEN and SYDVKM. Trimming took 1 base from V and 14 from J, leaving 3 bases between them. The CDR3 runs 9 residues. This CDR3 reads CASSLFEHF. DNA for the CDR3: TGTGCCAGCAGTTTATTCGAGCATTTT. Full variable domain (remainder filled in from reference TRBV28 and TRBJ1-5): DVKVTQSSRYLVKRTGEKVFLECVQDMDHENMFWYRQDPGLGLRLIYFSYDVKMKEKGDIPEGYSVSREKKERFSLILESASTNQTSMYLCASSLFEHFGDGTRLSIL.

The V gene is TRBV9, the J gene TRBJ2-3; 8 positions match TRBD2. CDR1 is SGDLS, CDR2 YYNGEE, per germline. This CDR3 spans 15 amino acids. V dropped 5 bases and J dropped 1; count of bases not matched to a gene: 6. In DNA, the CDR3 is TGTGCCAGCAGGGCAGCGGGACTAGGCACAGATACGCAGTATTTT. It codes for CASRAAGLGTDTQYF.

The V and J genes are TRBV7-2 and TRBJ2-7; 9 bases match TRBD1. CDR1 SGHTA and CDR2 FQGNSA come from the germline V gene. V trimming: 3 bases; J trimming: 7 bases; junction bases outside the gene matches: 7. This CDR3 has 14 amino acids. CDR3 in amino acids: CASSFGTGLLEQYF. The CDR3 DNA sequence: TGTGCCAGCAGCTTCGGGACAGGGCTTTTGGAGCAGTACTTC.

This chain links TRBV11-3 with TRBJ2-1; TRBD2 aligns across 7 bases. After removal of 5 bases from V and 7 bases from J, the junction contained 11 bases not matched to a gene. CDR1 SGHNT and CDR2 YENEEA come from the germline V gene. There are 15 residues in the CDR3. The CDR3 DNA is TGTGCCAGCAGCCTCATGAGCGGGGTCGGGAATGAGCAGTTCTTC. Translated: CASSLMSGVGNEQFF.

The rearrangement uses TRBV28 and TRBJ1-2, with TRBD1 as a possible D gene (6 bases). Germline V lookup: CDR1 MDHEN, CDR2 SYDVKM. CDR3 length equals 13 residues. The V end was cut by 2 bases, the J end by 8 bases, with 12 bases between. CDR3 region: CASSLIRGRGYTF. As DNA, the CDR3 is TGTGCCAGCAGTTTAATCAGGGGTCGGGGCTACACCTTC.

This clone appeared a single time. Sequence at one end of the junction differs from germline and may be a read error. The J gene is TRBJ1-2, the V gene TRBV25-1; D is unresolved. There are 11 residues in the CDR3. Germline lookup yields CDR1 MGHDK and CDR2 SYGVNS. CDR3 sequence: CASSDNYRYTF. CDR3 DNA: TGTGCCAGCAGTGACAACTATCGCTACACCTTC.

This clone has more than one count but fewer than ten. The gene calls are TRBV6-2 or TRBV6-3 and TRBJ2-5; D uncertain. V lost 4 bases, J lost 3 bases, and 18 bases lay in between. This CDR3 has 16 residues. From germline, CDR1 is MNHEY and CDR2 SVGEGT. CDR3 nucleotides: TGTGCCAGCAGTTTTCTTCTTTGGGATCCCAAAGAGACCCAGTACTTC. Residues: CASSFLLWDPKETQYF.

The chain carries TRBV3-1 (or the pseudogene TRBV3-2) and TRBJ2-5; 9 nucleotides line up with TRBD2. The CDR3 sequence is 15 residues long. Per the germline V gene, CDR1 is LGHDT and CDR2 is YNNKEL (reference sequence). V was pared by 0 bases and J by 5 bases, with 4 bases of the junction left unmatched. CDR3 sequence (DNA): TGTGCCAGCAGCCAAGAGCGGGGGGGCGAGGAGACCCAGTACTTC. Translating gives CASSQERGGEETQYF.

The rearrangement uses TRBV7-9 and TRBJ1-6; D perhaps matches TRBD1 (6 bases). This CDR3 is 14 amino acids long. Germline V gives CDR1 SEHNR, CDR2 FQNEAQ (reference sequence). The V gene lost 5 bases and the J gene lost 9 bases, with 14 bases spanning the gap. CDR3 DNA sequence: TGTGCCAGCAGCCCCGGGGGGCGCGGTTCACCCCTCCACTTT. Amino acid sequence: CASSPGGRGSPLHF.

The CDR3 spells CASSLVAGDSYEQYF. The CDR3 coding sequence is TGCGCCAGCAGCTTGGTGGCGGGGGACTCCTACGAGCAGTACTTC. The chain links TRBV5-1 to TRBJ2-7; TRBD2 agrees at 7 bases. Germline V gene data show CDR1 as SGHRS and CDR2 as YFSETQ. J was trimmed by 0 bases and V by 0 bases; bases with no gene match: 3. This CDR3 spans 15 amino acids.

The table lists this clone with a count of one. The V and J genes are TRBV19 and TRBJ1-5; 8 bases match TRBD1. With V trimmed by 4 bases and J by 4 bases, 12 bases remained unmatched. The CDR3 is 17 residues long. Germline V gene sequence: CDR1 LNHDA, CDR2 SQIVND (reference sequence). The CDR3 loop is CASSTLTGGSGNQPQHF. In DNA, the CDR3 is TGTGCCAGTAGTACCCTTACAGGGGGTAGCGGGAATCAGCCCCAGCATTTT.

The rearrangement uses TRBV3-1 (or the pseudogene TRBV3-2) and TRBJ2-1; 7 bases map to TRBD2. The CDR3 spans 15 residues. In germline, CDR1 is LGHDT, CDR2 YNNKEL (reference sequence). The V segment lost 3 bases and the J segment 5 bases; nucleotides outside the gene matches: 7. The CDR3 bases are TGTGCCAGCAGCCAGTTTGGGGGGGGGAACAATGAGCAGTTCTTC. Translated: CASSQFGGGNNEQFF.

This clone was observed a single time. V usage is TRBV5-1 and J usage is TRBJ1-5, with TRBD1 as a possible D gene (5 bases). The CDR3 contains 15 residues. CDR1 is SGHRS and CDR2 is YFSETQ in the germline V gene. Deletions cut 0 bases from V and 7 bases from J, with 14 bases between. This CDR3 reads CASSLELGPGQPQHF. The CDR3 bases are TGCGCCAGCAGCTTGGAGCTGGGGCCGGGACAGCCCCAGCATTTT.

The chain couples TRBV14 to TRBJ2-2; TRBD1 or TRBD2 may be the D gene (5 bases each). The CDR3 has 17 amino acids. Germline V gene lookup returns CDR1 SGHDN and CDR2 FVKESK. V was shortened by 6 bases and J by 1 base, with 18 bases between the two germline ends. CDR3 region: CASSKIPGPLNTGELFF. The CDR3 bases are TGTGCCAGCAGTAAAATTCCGGGACCCTTGAACACCGGGGAGCTGTTTTTT.